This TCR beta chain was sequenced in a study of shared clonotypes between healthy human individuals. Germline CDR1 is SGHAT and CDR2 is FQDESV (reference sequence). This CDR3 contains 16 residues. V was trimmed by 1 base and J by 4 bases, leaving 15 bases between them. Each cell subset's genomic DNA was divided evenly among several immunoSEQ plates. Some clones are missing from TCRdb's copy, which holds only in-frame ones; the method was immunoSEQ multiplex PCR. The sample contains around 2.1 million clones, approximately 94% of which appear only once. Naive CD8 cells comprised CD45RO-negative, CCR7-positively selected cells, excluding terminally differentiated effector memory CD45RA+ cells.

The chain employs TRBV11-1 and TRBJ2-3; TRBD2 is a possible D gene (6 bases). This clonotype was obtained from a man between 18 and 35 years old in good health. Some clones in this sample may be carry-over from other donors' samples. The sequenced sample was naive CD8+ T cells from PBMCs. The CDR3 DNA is TGTGCCAGCAGCTTAGTCCGCGGGACTTTTTCAGATACGCAGTATTTT. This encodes CASSLVRGTFSDTQYF.